Listed here is a single T cell receptor beta chain. The record originates from a study of blood T cell repertoires in COVID-19. Looking at the study overall: PBMCs, B-cell-depleted T cells, or T cells were the source of the cDNA or gDNA that made up the material.

Trimming took off 6 bases at V and 4 bases at J, with 15 bases between the two ends. CDR3 length: 14 residues. Germline V CDR1 and CDR2: LNHDA, SQIVND (reference sequence). Data came from immunoSEQ multiplex PCR; TCRdb stores just in-frame clones and leaves some out. This table holds around 130,000 clones, about 86% found once. The chain couples TRBV19 to TRBJ1-1, with a possible D match to TRBD1 (6 bases). The sequence was obtained from a woman in her forties or fifties with acute or convalescent COVID-19. Sequenced input: peripheral blood. The CDR3 DNA reads TGTGCCAGTAGCCTACAGGGCGAGGGCACTGAAGCTTTCTTT. Protein product: CASSLQGEGTEAFF.